The clone carrying this T cell receptor beta chain was counted a few times. Its specificity is not known. After 5'RACE with constant-segment primers, TCR alpha and TCR beta cDNA libraries carrying sample barcodes and UMIs were obtained. Each CDR3 protein gets one entry after TCRdb re-called the 5' RACE reads with MiXCR. The repertoire has over 130,000 distinct CDR3 sequences, more than 13% of them found once; the top ten carry about 27%. The sample belongs to a study of T-cell memory formation after mild COVID-19. Study details: Clusters of TCRs were largely donor specific. Overall study results and limits: The finding that pre-infection memory included some responding clones suggested that cross-reactive memory joined.

The specimen sequenced was PBMCs or a T cell subset sorted from them (not recorded which). The origin of this receptor is an adult woman who had mild COVID-19 (a few samples of this study predate the infection). Cell type and time point are not known.

The CDR3 region is CASKKRQRAGYTF. DNA of the CDR3: TGTGCCAGCAAGAAACGACAGAGAGCTGGCTACACCTTC. The chain recombines TRBV12-3 or TRBV12-4 with TRBJ1-2; a weak D match, TRBD1 (5 bases). V was pared by 7 bases and J by 7 bases, with 16 bases between. The CDR3 is 13 residues long.